A selection of T cell receptor beta chains follows, all from one sample in a study of blood T cells in healthy people across ages. MiXCR, applied by TCRdb to the 5' RACE reads, yields one record per CDR3 protein. The profile shows 800,000 to 900,000 distinct CDR3 sequences, 55% to 65% of them singletons. The specimen sequenced was blood. The receptor set was obtained from a man aged 25 to 40 in good health. Each CDR3 is given without its conserved first and last residue. Fields, in order: J gene, V gene, D gene, CDR3 protein. A D gene is named only where the DNA matches it firmly.

TRBJ2-6,TRBV10-3,NA,AHRGQPSSGANVLT
TRBJ1-2,TRBV12-3/TRBV12-4,NA,ASSLPSGRGYT
TRBJ2-7,TRBV28,NA,AGSLDRSYYEQY
TRBJ1-2,TRBV9,NA,ASSPRTGRGYT
TRBJ2-5,TRBV29-1,TRBD1,SANLDVGQGIQETQY
NA,TRBV6-2/TRBV6-3,NA,ASSANSFHEQY
TRBJ1-6,TRBV12-3/TRBV12-4,TRBD1,ASSGTAYNSPLH
TRBJ2-6,TRBV29-1,NA,SVEPQGGSGANVLT
NA,TRBV20-1,TRBD2,SAPIAGQRGETQY
NA,TRBV4-2,TRBD1,ASSHPTPGQATYEQY
TRBJ2-1,TRBV3-1,NA,ASSQDNAGYNEQF
TRBJ1-4,TRBV15,NA,ATSRDSGATNEKLF
TRBJ1-3,TRBV4-3,NA,ASSQEGRDGNTIY
TRBJ2-3,TRBV5-5,NA,ASSLLARAGDTQY
TRBJ2-1,TRBV29-1,NA,SVSLSYNEQF
TRBJ2-3,TRBV10-3,NA,AISESVSGLEPQY
TRBJ2-5,TRBV12-3/TRBV12-4,NA,ASSWGGKETQY
TRBJ2-6,TRBV6-4,NA,ASSDSGQGPSGANVLT
TRBJ2-7,TRBV9,NA,ASSAPGAPPYEQY
TRBJ2-3,TRBV29-1,NA,SVEDPAQY
TRBJ2-3,TRBV11-2,TRBD2,ASSPGLAGGYTDTQY
TRBJ2-7,TRBV6-5,NA,ASSPERGSYEQY
TRBJ2-1,TRBV7-8,NA,ASSLELTTYNEQF